This T cell receptor (beta chain) comes out of a study of blood T cell repertoires in COVID-19. Study background: The study drew acute and convalescent COVID-19 samples from the United States, Italy and Spain.

Trimming took 6 bases from V and 8 from J, leaving 20 bases between them. The germline V gene encodes CDR1 MNHEY and CDR2 SVGAGI. CDR3 length: 15 residues. Clones were sequenced by immunoSEQ multiplex PCR, and TCRdb holds only the in-frame ones, with some missing. This table holds roughly 230,000 clones, about four fifths found once. Sequenced: PBMCs or T cells enriched from blood (not recorded which). The origin of this receptor is a woman aged 60 to 75 who had recovered from COVID-19. The V and J genes are TRBV6-5 and TRBJ2-1, with D tentatively TRBD2 (5 bases). The CDR3 protein is CASSPREVRAHEQFF. The CDR3 DNA is TGTGCCAGCAGCCCGAGGGAAGTAAGGGCCCATGAGCAGTTCTTC.